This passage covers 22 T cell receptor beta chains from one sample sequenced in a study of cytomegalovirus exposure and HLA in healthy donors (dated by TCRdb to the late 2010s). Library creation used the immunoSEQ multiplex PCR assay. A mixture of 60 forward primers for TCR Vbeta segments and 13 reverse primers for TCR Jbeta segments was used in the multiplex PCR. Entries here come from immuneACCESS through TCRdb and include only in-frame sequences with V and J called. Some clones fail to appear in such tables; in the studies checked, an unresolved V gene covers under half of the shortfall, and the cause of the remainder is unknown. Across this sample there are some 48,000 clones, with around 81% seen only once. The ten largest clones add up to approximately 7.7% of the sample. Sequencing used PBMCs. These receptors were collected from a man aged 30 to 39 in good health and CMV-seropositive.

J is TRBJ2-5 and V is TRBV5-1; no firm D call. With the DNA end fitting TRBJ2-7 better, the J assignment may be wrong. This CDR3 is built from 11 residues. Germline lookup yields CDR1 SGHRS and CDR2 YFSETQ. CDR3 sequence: CASSSSYEQYF. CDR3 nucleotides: TGCGCCAGCAGCTCTTCCTACGAGCAGTACTTC.

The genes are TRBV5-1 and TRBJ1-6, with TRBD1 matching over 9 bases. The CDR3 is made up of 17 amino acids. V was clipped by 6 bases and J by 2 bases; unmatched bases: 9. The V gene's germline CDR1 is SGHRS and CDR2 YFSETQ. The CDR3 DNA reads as TGCGCCAGCAAGCCGGGACAGGGAGAAACCTATAATTCACCCCTCCACTTT. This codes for CASKPGQGETYNSPLHF. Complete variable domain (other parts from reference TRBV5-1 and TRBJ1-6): KAGVTQTPRYLIKTRGQQVTLSCSPISGHRSVSWYQQTPGQGLQFLFEYFSETQRNKGNFPGRFSGRQFSNSRSEMNVSTLELGDSALYLCASKPGQGETYNSPLHFGNGTRLTVT.

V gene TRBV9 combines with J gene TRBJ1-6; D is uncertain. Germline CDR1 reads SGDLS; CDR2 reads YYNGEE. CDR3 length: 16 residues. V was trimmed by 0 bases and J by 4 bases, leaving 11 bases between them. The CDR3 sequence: CASSVESVVYNSPLHF. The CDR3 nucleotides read TGTGCCAGCAGCGTAGAGTCGGTAGTTTATAATTCACCCCTCCACTTT.

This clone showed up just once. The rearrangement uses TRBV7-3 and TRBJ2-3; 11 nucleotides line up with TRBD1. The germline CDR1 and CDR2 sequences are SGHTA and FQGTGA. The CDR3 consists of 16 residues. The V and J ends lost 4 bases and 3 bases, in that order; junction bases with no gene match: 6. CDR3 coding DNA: TGTGCCAGCAGCTCGAGGACAGGGGGCCCGACAGATACGCAGTATTTT. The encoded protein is CASSSRTGGPTDTQYF. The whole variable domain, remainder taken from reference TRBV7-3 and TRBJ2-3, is GAGVSQTPSNKVTEKGKYVELRCDPISGHTALYWYRQSLGQGPEFLIYFQGTGAADDSGLPNDRFFAVRPEGSVSTLKIQRTERGDSAVYLCASSSRTGGPTDTQYFGPGTRLTVL.

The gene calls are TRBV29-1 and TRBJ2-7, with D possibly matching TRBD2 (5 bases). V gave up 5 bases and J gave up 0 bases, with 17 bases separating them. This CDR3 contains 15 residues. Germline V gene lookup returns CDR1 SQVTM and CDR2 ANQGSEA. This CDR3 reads CSVKWVEASSYEQYF. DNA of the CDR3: TGCAGCGTTAAATGGGTGGAGGCCAGCTCCTACGAGCAGTACTTC.

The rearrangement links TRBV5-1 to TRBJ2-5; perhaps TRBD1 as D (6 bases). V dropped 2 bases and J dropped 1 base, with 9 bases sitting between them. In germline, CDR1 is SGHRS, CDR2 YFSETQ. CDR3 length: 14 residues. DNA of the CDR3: TGCGCCAGCAGCTTAAAGGACAGCCAAGAGACCCAGTACTTC. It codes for CASSLKDSQETQYF.

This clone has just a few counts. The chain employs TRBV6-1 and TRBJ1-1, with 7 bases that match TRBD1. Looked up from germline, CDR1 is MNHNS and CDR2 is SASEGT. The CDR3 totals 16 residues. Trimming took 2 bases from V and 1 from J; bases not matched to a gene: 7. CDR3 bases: TGTGCCAGCAGTGAAAAAGCGGACAGGAGGAACACTGAAGCTTTCTTT. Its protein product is CASSEKADRRNTEAFF.

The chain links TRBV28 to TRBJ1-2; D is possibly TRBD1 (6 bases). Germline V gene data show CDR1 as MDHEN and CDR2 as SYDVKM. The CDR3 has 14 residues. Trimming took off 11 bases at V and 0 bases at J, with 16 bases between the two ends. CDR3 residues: CAGRPGTTNYGYTF. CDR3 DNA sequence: TGTGCCGGTCGGCCGGGGACAACTAACTATGGCTACACCTTC.

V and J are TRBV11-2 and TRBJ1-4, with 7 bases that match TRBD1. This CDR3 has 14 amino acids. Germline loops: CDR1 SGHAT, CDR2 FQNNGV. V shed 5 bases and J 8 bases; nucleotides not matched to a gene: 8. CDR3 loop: CASSPNRGWEKLFF. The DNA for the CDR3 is TGTGCCAGCAGCCCGAACAGGGGTTGGGAAAAACTGTTTTTT.

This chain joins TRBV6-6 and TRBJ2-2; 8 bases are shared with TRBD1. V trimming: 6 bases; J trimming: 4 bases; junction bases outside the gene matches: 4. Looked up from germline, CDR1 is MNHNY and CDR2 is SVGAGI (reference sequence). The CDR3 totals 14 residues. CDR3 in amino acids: CASRDRVGTGELFF. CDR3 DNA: TGTGCCAGCAGGGACAGGGTAGGCACCGGGGAGCTGTTTTTT.

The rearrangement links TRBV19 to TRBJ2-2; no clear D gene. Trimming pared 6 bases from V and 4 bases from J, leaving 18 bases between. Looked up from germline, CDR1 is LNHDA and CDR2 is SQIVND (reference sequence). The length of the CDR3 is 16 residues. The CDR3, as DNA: TGTGCCAGTAGCCCTATAACCCCCAGAGGCACCGGGGAGCTGTTTTTT. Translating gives CASSPITPRGTGELFF.

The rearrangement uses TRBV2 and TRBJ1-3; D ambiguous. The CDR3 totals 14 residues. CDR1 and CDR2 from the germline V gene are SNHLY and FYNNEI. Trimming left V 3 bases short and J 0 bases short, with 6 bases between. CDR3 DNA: TGTGCCAGCAGTGACGCGTACTCTGGAAACACCATATATTTT. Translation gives CASSDAYSGNTIYF. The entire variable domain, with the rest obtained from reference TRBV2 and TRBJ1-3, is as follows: EPEVTQTPSHQVTQMGQEVILRCVPISNHLYFYWYRQILGQKVEFLVSFYNNEISEKSEIFDDQFSVERPDGSNFTLKIRSTKLEDSAMYFCASSDAYSGNTIYFGEGSWLTVV.

The CDR3 sequence is CASSPRGGGDQPQHF. The CDR3 DNA follows: TGTGCCAGCTCACCACGAGGGGGGGGCGATCAGCCCCAGCATTTT. The chain recombines TRBV18 with TRBJ1-5; maybe TRBD1 (6 bases). V lost 1 base to trimming and J lost 5 bases, with 12 bases between them. The CDR3 consists of 15 residues. Germline V gene lookup returns CDR1 KGHSH and CDR2 LQKENI.

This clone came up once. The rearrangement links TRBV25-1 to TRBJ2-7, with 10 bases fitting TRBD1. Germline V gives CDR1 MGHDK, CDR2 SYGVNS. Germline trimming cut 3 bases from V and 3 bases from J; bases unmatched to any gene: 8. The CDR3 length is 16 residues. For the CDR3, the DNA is TGTGCCAGCAGTGACTTCCCCGGGACAGGGGACTACGAGCAGTACTTC. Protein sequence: CASSDFPGTGDYEQYF.

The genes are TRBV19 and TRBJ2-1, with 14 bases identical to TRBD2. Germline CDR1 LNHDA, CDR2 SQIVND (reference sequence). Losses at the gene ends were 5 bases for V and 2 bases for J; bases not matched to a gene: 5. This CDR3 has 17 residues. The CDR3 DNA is TGTGCCAGTAGTGAGGGGACTAGCGGGGGACCCTACAATGAGCAGTTCTTC. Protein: CASSEGTSGGPYNEQFF.

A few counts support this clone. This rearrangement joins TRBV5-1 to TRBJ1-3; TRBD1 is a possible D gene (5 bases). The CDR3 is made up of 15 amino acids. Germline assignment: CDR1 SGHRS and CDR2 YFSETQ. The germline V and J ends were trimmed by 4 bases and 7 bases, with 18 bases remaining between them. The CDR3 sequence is CASSRTAGKENTIYF. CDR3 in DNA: TGCGCCAGCAGCCGGACGGCAGGGAAGGAGAACACCATATATTTT.

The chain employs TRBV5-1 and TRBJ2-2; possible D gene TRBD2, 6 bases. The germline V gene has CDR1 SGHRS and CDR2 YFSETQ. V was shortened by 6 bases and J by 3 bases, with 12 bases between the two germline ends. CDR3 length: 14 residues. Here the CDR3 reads CASIRELDTGELFF. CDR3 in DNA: TGCGCCAGCATTCGGGAGTTGGACACCGGGGAGCTGTTTTTT.

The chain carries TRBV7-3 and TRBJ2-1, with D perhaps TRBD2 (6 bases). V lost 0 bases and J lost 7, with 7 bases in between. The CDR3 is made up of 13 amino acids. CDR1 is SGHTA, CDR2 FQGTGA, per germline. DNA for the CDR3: TGTGCCAGCAGCTTAACTGGGGGGAATGAGCAGTTCTTC. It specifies CASSLTGGNEQFF. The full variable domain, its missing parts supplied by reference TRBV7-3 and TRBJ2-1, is GAGVSQTPSNKVTEKGKYVELRCDPISGHTALYWYRQSLGQGPEFLIYFQGTGAADDSGLPNDRFFAVRPEGSVSTLKIQRTERGDSAVYLCASSLTGGNEQFFGPGTRLTVL.

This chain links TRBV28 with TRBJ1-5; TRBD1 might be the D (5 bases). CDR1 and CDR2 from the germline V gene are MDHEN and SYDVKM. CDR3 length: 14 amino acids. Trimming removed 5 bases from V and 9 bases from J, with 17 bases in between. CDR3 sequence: CASSPRDSLRPQHF. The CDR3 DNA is TGTGCCAGCAGTCCACGAGACAGTTTAAGGCCCCAGCATTTT. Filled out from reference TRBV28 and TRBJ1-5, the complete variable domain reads DVKVTQSSRYLVKRTGEKVFLECVQDMDHENMFWYRQDPGLGLRLIYFSYDVKMKEKGDIPEGYSVSREKKERFSLILESASTNQTSMYLCASSPRDSLRPQHFGDGTRLSIL.

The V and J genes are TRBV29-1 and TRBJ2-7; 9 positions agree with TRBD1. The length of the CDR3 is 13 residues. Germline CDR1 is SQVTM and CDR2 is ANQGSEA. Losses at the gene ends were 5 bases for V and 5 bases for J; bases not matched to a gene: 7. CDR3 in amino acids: CSVFGQGYHEQYF. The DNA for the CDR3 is TGCAGCGTTTTCGGACAGGGGTACCACGAGCAGTACTTC.

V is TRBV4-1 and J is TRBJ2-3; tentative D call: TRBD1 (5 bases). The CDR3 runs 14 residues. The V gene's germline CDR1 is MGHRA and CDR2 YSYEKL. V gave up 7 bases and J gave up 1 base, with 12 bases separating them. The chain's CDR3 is CASNLGAGTDTQYF. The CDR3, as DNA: TGCGCCAGCAACTTAGGGGCCGGCACAGATACGCAGTATTTT.

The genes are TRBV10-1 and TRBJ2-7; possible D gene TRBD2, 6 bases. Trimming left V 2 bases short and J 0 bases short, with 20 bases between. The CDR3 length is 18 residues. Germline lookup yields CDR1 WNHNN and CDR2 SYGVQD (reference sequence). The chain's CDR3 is CASSEGGGASLSSYEQYF. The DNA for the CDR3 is TGCGCCAGCAGTGAGGGAGGAGGGGCTAGCCTTAGCTCCTACGAGCAGTACTTC.